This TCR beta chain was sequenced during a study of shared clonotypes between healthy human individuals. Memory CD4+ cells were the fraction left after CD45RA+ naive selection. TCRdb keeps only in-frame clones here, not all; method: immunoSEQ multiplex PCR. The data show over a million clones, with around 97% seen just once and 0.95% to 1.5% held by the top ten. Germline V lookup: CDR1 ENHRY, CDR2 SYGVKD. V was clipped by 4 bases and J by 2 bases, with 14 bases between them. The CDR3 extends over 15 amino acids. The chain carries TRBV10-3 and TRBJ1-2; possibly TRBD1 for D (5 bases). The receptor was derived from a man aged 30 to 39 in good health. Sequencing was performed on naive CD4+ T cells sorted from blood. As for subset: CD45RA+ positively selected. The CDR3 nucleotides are TGTGCCATCAGTGTGGGCCCGGGGGAAAACTATGGCTACACCTTC. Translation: CAISVGPGENYGYTF.